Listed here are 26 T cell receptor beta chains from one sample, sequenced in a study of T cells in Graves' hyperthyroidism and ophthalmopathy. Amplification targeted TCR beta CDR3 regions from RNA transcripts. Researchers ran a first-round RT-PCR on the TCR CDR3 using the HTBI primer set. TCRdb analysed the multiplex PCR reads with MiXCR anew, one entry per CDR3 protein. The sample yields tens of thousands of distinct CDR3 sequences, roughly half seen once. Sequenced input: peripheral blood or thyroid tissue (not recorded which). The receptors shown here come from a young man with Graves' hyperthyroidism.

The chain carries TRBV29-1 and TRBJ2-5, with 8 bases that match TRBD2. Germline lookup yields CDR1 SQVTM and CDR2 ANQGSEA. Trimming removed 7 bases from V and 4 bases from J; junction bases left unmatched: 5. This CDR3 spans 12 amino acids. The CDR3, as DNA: TGCAGCGCCGGACTAGCTTCAGAGACCCAGTACTTC. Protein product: CSAGLASETQYF. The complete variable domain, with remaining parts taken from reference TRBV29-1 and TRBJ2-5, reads SAVISQKPSRDICQRGTSLTIQCQVDSQVTMMFWYRQQPGQSLTLIATANQGSEATYESGFVIDKFPISRPNLTFSTLTVSNMSPEDSSIYLCSAGLASETQYFGPGTRLLVL.

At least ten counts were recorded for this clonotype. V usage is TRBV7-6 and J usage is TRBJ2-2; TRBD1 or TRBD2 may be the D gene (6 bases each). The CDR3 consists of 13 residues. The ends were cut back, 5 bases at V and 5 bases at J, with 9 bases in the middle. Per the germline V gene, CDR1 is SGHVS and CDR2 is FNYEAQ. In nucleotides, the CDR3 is TGTGCCAGCAGCCTAGGGGGGACCGGGGAGCTGTTTTTT. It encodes CASSLGGTGELFF.

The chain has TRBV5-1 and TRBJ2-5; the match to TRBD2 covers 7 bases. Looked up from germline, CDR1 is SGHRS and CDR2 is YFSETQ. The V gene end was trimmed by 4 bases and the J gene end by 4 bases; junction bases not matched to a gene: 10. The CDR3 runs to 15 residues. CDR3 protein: CASSPFSGIGETQYF. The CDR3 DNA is TGCGCCAGCAGCCCGTTCAGCGGGATCGGAGAGACCCAGTACTTC.

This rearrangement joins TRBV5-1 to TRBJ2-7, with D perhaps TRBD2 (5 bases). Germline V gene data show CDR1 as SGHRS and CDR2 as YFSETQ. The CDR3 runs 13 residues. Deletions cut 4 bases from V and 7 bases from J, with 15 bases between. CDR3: CASSVQYWEEQYF. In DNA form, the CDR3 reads TGCGCCAGCAGCGTCCAGTATTGGGAGGAGCAGTACTTC.

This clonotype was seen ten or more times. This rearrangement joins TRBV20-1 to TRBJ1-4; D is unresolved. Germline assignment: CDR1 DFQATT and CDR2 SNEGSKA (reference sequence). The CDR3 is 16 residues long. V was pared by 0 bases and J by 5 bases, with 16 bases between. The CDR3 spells CSAREGPQSSNEKLFF. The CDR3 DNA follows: TGCAGTGCTAGAGAGGGCCCCCAGAGCTCGAATGAAAAACTGTTTTTT.

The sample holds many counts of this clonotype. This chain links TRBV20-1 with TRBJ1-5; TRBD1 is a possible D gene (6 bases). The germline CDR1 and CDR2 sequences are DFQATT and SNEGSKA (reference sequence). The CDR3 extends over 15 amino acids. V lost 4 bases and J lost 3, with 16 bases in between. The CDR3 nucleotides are TGCAGTGCTACCCCGGGGGGGGCGAACAATCAGCCCCAGCATTTT. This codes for CSATPGGANNQPQHF.

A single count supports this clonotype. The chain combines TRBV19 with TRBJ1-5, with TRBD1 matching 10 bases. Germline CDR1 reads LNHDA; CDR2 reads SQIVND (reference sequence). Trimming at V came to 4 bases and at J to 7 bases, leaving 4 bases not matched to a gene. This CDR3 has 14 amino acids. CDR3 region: CASSRQGARQPQHF. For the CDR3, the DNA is TGTGCCAGTAGTAGACAGGGGGCAAGGCAGCCCCAGCATTTT.

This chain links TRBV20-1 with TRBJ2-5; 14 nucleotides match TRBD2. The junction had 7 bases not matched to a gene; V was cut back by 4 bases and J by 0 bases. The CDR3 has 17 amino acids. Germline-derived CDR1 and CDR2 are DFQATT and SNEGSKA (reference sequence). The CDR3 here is CSATPGLAGGYQETQYF. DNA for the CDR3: TGCAGTGCTACCCCCGGACTAGCGGGAGGATACCAAGAGACCCAGTACTTC.

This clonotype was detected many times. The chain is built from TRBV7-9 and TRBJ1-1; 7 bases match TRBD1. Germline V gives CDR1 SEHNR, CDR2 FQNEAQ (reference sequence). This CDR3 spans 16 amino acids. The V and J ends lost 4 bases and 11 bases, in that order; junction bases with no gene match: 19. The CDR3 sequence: CASSSGEGQPPNYAFF. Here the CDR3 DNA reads TGTGCCAGCAGCTCAGGCGAGGGACAGCCACCCAATTATGCTTTCTTT.

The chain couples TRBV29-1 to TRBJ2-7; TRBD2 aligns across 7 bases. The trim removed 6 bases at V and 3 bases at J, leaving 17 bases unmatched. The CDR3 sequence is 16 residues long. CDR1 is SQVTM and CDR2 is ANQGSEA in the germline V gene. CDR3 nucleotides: TGCAGCGTGAGGCCCGGGACTACACCAGCTTTCTACGAGCAGTACTTC. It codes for CSVRPGTTPAFYEQYF.

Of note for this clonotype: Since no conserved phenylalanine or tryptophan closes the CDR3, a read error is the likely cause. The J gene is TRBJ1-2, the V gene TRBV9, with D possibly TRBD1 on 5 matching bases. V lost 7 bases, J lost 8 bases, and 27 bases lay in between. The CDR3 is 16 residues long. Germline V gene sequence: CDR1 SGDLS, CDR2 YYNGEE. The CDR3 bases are TGTGCCAGCTCACCGTCGGGACTCCCGACGGGTTCGGGCTACACCCTC. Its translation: CASSPSGLPTGSGYTL.

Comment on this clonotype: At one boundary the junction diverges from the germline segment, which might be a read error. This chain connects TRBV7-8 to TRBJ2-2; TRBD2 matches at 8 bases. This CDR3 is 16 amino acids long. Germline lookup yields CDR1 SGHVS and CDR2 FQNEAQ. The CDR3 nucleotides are TGTGCCAGCAGCTTAACGCCCAGCGGGAGACCCAGGGAGTTGTTTTTT. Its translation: CASSLTPSGRPRELFF.

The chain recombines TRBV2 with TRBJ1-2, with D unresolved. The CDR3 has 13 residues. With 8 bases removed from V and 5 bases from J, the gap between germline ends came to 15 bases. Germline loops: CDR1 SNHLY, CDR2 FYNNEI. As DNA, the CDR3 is TGTGCCAGCGTCTCCGATTCTTCTTATGGCTACACCTTC. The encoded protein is CASVSDSSYGYTF.

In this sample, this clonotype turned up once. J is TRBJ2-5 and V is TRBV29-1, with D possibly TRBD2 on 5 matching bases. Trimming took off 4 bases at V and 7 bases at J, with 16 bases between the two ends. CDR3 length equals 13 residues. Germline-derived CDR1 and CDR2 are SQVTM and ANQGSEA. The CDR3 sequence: CSVVSGRAGTQYF. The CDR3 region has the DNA TGCAGCGTTGTAAGCGGCCGAGCAGGGACCCAGTACTTC. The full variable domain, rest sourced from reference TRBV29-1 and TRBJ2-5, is SAVISQKPSRDICQRGTSLTIQCQVDSQVTMMFWYRQQPGQSLTLIATANQGSEATYESGFVIDKFPISRPNLTFSTLTVSNMSPEDSSIYLCSVVSGRAGTQYFGPGTRLLVL.

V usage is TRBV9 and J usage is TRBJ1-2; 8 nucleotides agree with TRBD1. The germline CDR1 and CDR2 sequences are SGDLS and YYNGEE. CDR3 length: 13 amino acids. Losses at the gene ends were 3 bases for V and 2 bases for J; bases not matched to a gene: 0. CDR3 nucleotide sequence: TGTGCCAGCAGCGGACAGGGGAACTATGGCTACACCTTC. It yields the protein CASSGQGNYGYTF.

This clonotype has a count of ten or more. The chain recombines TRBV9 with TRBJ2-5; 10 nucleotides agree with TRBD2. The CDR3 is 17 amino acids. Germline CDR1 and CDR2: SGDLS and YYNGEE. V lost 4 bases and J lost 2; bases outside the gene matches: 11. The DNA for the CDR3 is TGTGCCAGCAGCCCCGGGGCACTAGCGGGGCGACAAGAGACCCAGTACTTC. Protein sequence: CASSPGALAGRQETQYF.

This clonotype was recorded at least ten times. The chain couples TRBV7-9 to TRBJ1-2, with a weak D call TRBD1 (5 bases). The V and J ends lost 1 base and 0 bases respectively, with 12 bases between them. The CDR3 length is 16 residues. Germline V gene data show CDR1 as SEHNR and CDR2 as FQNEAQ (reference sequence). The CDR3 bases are TGTGCCAGCAGCTTAGAATGGCAGGGAGCTAACTATGGCTACACCTTC. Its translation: CASSLEWQGANYGYTF.

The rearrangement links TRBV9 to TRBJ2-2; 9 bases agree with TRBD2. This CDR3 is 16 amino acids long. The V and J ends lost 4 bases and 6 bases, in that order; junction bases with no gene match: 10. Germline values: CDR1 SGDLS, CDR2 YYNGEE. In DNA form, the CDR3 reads TGTGCCAGCAGCCAAGAGGGACTAGCTTTCTCCGGGGAGCTGTTTTTT. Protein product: CASSQEGLAFSGELFF. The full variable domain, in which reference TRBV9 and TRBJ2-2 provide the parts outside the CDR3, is DSGVTQTPKHLITATGQRVTLRCSPRSGDLSVYWYQQSLDQGLQFLIQYYNGEERAKGNILERFSAQQFPDLHSELNLSSLELGDSALYFCASSQEGLAFSGELFFGEGSRLTVL.

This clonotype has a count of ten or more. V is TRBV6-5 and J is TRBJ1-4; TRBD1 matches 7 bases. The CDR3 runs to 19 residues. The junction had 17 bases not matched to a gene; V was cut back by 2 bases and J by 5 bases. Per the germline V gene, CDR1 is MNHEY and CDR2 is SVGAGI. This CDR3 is CASSYLPPQGLSSNEKLFF. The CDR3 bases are TGTGCCAGCAGTTACCTCCCGCCACAGGGGCTTTCTAGCAATGAAAAACTGTTTTTT.

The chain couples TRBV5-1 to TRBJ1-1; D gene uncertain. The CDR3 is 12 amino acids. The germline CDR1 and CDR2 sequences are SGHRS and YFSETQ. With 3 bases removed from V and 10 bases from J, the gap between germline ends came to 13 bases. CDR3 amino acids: CASSYDLAGAFF. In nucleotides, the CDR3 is TGCGCCAGCAGCTACGACCTAGCGGGAGCTTTCTTT.

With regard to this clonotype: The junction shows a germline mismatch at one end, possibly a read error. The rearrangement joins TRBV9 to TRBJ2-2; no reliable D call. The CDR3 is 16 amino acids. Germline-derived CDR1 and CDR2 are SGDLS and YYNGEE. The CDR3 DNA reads TGTACCAGCAGCGTAGGAGCTTTCGTTAACACCGGGGAGCTGTTTTTT. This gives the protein CTSSVGAFVNTGELFF.

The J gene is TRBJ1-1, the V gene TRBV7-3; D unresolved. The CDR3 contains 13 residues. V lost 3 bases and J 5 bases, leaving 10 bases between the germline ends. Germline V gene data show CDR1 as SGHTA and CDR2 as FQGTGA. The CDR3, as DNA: TGTGCCAGCAGCTTCGCAGGAGGAACTGAAGCTTTCTTT. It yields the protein CASSFAGGTEAFF.

CDR3 coding DNA: TGTGCCAGTAGAAATCCGGGACAGGGTACCTACGAGCAGTACTTC. Translating it yields CASRNPGQGTYEQYF. The genes are TRBV19 and TRBJ2-7; 9 nucleotides agree with TRBD1. Germline loops: CDR1 LNHDA, CDR2 SQIVND (reference sequence). V dropped 6 bases and J dropped 2; count of bases not matched to a gene: 8. This CDR3 has 15 residues.

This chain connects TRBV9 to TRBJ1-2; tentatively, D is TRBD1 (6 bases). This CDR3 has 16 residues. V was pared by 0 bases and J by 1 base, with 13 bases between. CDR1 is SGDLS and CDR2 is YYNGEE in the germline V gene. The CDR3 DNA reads TGTGCCAGCAGCGTAGTGGACAGCGCCTTTAACTATGGCTACACCTTC. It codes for CASSVVDSAFNYGYTF.

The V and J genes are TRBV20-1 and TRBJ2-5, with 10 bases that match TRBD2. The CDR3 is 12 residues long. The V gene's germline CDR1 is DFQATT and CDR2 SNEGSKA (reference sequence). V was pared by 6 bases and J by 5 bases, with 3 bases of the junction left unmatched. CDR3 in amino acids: CSATSGAETQYF. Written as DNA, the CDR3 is TGCAGTGCCACTAGCGGGGCGGAGACCCAGTACTTC.

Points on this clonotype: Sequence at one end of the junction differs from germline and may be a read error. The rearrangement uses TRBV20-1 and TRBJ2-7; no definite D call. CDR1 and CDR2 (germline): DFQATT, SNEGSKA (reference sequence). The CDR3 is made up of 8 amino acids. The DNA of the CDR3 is TGCAGTGCTAGTTCTTCGGACTTC. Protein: CSASSSDF.